This T cell receptor (beta chain) was observed in a study of shared clonotypes between healthy human individuals (dated by TCRdb to 2018 to 2021). Concerning the study at large: The cohort comprised two women and a few men aged 18 to 49 years. To increase sequencing depth and limit assay-specific biases, different laboratories used diverse techniques to prepare libraries and sequence TCR repertoires. For each donor, CD4 naive and CD4 memory were each given three plates, CD8 naive was given two plates, and CD8 memory was given one plate. Blood TCR repertoires of a handful of healthy adults were deeply sequenced to estimate repertoire size and the extent of clonotype sharing between individuals. Per donor, leukapheresis produced somewhere between about 0.9 and 9.5 billion PBMCs. Beyond this particular receptor, the publication reports: Even with the large sequencing depth, rarefaction of the sorted-subset datasets indicated that sequencing was incomplete. Pairwise subsampling indicated that sequencing depth was expected to affect the degree of clonotype sharing among donors. Compared with non-shared clonotypes, clonotypes shared by all four sorted-subset donors had higher generation probabilities. Across a handful of donors, 4.5% to 6.5% of naive CD4, roughly 3.5% of naive CD8, about 2% of memory CD4, and 0.4% of memory CD8 clonotypes were shared. Larger estimated clonotype richness was generally found for naive subsets than for memory subsets. Sampling was restricted to blood, and TCR repertoires in tissue are likely to differ from TCR repertoires in blood. Because the study included only a small number of donors, the genetic and exposure-history diversity represented was limited.

From the cysteine through the phenylalanine, the CDR3 covers 15 amino acids. The retained sequence is limited to the CDR3, 45 bases, with the frame set at the first base. CDR1 and CDR2 are drawn from the germline V gene: SGHDT, YYEEEE. Trimming leaves V shorter by 4 bases and J shorter by 7 bases, with the junction holding 7 bases beyond the gene matches. This clone has at least ten counts. Which antigen it targets is not known. No quality values exist for individual bases; no much larger clone is one base distant. Using the deep immunoSEQ assay, multiplex PCR amplified TCR CDR3 regions from genomic DNA. For each cell subset, the extracted genomic DNA was distributed evenly across all wells of several immunoSEQ 96-well plates, and each plate served as one replicate. Each replicate PCR for sorted subsets received around 200 ng genomic DNA, equal to tens of thousands of T cell genomes. The purified libraries were quantified using a Qubit 3.0 fluorometer, sized with a Bioanalyzer 2100, and then quantified again using the KAPA Library Quantification kit. Each immunoSEQ 96-well plate was sequenced on its own single-read 150-cycle Illumina NextSeq 550 flow cell. The study's own analysis went as follows. Because the immunoSEQ output included only junctional sequences and no quality scores, the filtering could not be the same as the filtering used for full-length reads. Sequences were annotated with PyIR, a Python wrapper for IgBLAST v1.9, using IMGT germline references to assign V/J genes and CDR3. Reads were filtered out if the reads had weak V/J assignments (E-value above 1e-6), no CDR3, stop codons, out-of-frame junctions, or ambiguous translated residues. A V3J clonotype was defined by an identical inferred V gene, J gene, and CDR3 amino acid sequence. The percentage overlap between two repertoires was calculated by dividing the number of shared unique clonotypes by the size of the smaller repertoire. Repertoire richness was assessed with RTK rarefaction, the Chao1 estimator, and Recon v2.1 estimates of unobserved clonotypes. OLGA was used to compute generation probabilities for all TCRbeta clonotypes that the gDNA method yielded from four donors. TCRdb re-hosts the immuneACCESS table, in-frame sequences only. Its copies lack some clones; in the studies checked, an unresolved V gene accounts for under half of them, and the cause for the rest is not known. That table supplies the V and J calls and clone size; D and trimming were determined from the DNA. The sample records more than 850,000 clones, about 84% of which are singletons. The top ten clonotypes cover 0.4% to 0.55% of the sample.

The donors were healthy, HIV-negative adults who had no recently reported acute infections or vaccinations. Every donor was a Caucasian adult living in Nashville, Tennessee, USA. CD4+ T cells were enriched by magnetic negative selection, after which naive cells were positively selected on CD45RA and the negative fraction was taken as the memory subset. Blood was obtained by leukapheresis, after which PBMCs were separated by Ficoll-Histopaque density gradient centrifugation and cryopreserved in liquid nitrogen vapor phase. Purity and quantity of every magnetically sorted T cell population were checked by analytical flow cytometry. From each sorted fraction, genomic DNA was isolated and quantified by UV absorbance on a Nanodrop 2000c.

The clonotype originates from a man between 18 and 35 years old in good health. Some clones in this sample may be carry-over from other donors' samples. Specimen: memory CD4+ T cells from PBMCs. The cell subset or site label, as the study defines it: CD45RA-negative fraction. Here the chain combines TRBV5-6 and TRBJ1-4, with 10 bases matching TRBD1. The nucleotide sequence is TGTGCCAGCAGCGGAAGCGGGACAGGGGTTGAAAAACTGTTTTTT. This yields the protein CASSGSGTGVEKLFF.